Presented here are 18 T cell receptor beta chains from one specimen sequenced in a study of follicular helper T cells after annual influenza vaccination. Noted time point: 2015-2016 season, 7 days after influenza vaccination. Assay: immunoSEQ multiplex PCR; the TCRdb copy retains only in-frame clones and omits some. The sample lists about 4,900 clones; 83% were seen once. The sequencing here drew on CXCR5+ CD38- circulating T follicular helper cells from blood, taken 7 days after influenza vaccination. Subset here: circulating Tfh, non-naive CD4+CXCR5+PD-1+ (ICOS+CD38+ or ICOS-CD38-). These receptors originate from an adult who received the influenza vaccine.

This clone was detected only once. The gene calls are TRBV4-2 and TRBJ2-3; D ambiguous. CDR1 and CDR2 from the germline V gene are LGHNA and YNFKEQ. The CDR3 totals 14 residues. The ends were cut back, 1 base at V and 6 bases at J, with 11 bases in the middle. CDR3 in amino acids: CASSQVVVLDTQYF. As DNA, the CDR3 is TGTGCCAGCAGCCAAGTGGTAGTTTTGGATACGCAGTATTTT.

The rearrangement joins TRBV7-6 to TRBJ2-1; 8 nucleotides agree with TRBD1. CDR3 length: 15 residues. The V and J ends lost 1 base and 9 bases, in that order; junction bases with no gene match: 8. CDR1 and CDR2 (germline): SGHVS, FNYEAQ. This CDR3 reads CASSLGQGAFGEQFF. The DNA for the CDR3 is TGTGCCAGCAGCTTAGGGCAGGGGGCATTCGGTGAGCAGTTCTTC.

This chain uses TRBV5-1 with TRBJ1-2, with D perhaps TRBD1 (6 bases). The germline V gene has CDR1 SGHRS and CDR2 YFSETQ. Trimming removed 0 bases from V and 7 bases from J, with 13 bases in between. The CDR3 covers 14 residues. CDR3: CASSLGQAESGYTF. The CDR3 DNA follows: TGCGCCAGCAGCTTGGGACAGGCCGAAAGTGGCTACACCTTC.

This clone appeared once. The V and J genes are TRBV4-1 and TRBJ1-2; 7 bases agree with TRBD1. J was trimmed by 0 bases and V by 3 bases; bases with no gene match: 10. The germline V gene has CDR1 MGHRA and CDR2 YSYEKL. There are 17 residues in the CDR3. CDR3 residues: CASSQVRDRSSNYGYTF. CDR3 nucleotides: TGCGCCAGCAGCCAGGTACGGGACAGATCCTCTAACTATGGCTACACCTTC.

The genes are TRBV6-5 and TRBJ1-3; 7 bases fit TRBD1. The CDR3 spans 14 residues. Trimming took 7 bases from V and 0 from J; bases not matched to a gene: 3. Germline V gene sequence: CDR1 MNHEY, CDR2 SVGAGI. CDR3 sequence: CASIDRASGNTIYF. CDR3 coding DNA: TGTGCCAGCATCGACAGGGCCTCTGGAAACACCATATATTTT.

The rearrangement uses TRBV7-9 and TRBJ2-7, with D perhaps matching TRBD1 (5 bases). V shed 5 bases and J shed 4 bases, with 6 bases lying between them. CDR3 length equals 11 residues. In germline, CDR1 is SEHNR, CDR2 FQNEAQ (reference sequence). CDR3 loop: CASSRTYEQYF. CDR3 sequence (DNA): TGTGCCAGCAGCCGGACATACGAGCAGTACTTC. Combining the CDR3 with reference TRBV7-9 and TRBJ2-7 gives the whole variable domain DTGVSQNPRHKITKRGQNVTFRCDPISEHNRLYWYRQTLGQGPEFLTYFQNEAQLEKSRLLSDRFSAERPKGSFSTLEIQRTEQGDSAMYLCASSRTYEQYFGPGTRLTVT.

This clone has just a few counts. This rearrangement joins TRBV5-4 to TRBJ2-3; 7 bases line up with TRBD2. The CDR3 is made up of 14 amino acids. V shed 3 bases, J shed 1 base, and the junction held 2 bases outside the gene matches. The germline CDR1 and CDR2 sequences are SGHNT and YYREEE (reference sequence). The CDR3 here is CASSWAGGTDTQYF. In DNA, the CDR3 is TGTGCCAGCAGCTGGGCGGGGGGCACAGATACGCAGTATTTT.

The gene calls are TRBV11-1 and TRBJ2-2, with 9 bases lining up with TRBD2. Trimming removed 5 bases from V and 6 bases from J; junction bases left unmatched: 10. The CDR3 is 16 amino acids. CDR1 is SGHAT, CDR2 FQDESV, per germline (reference sequence). The CDR3 DNA is TGTGCCAGCAGCCCCCGACTAGCGGAGGGTGCCGGGGAGCTGTTTTTT. Translated, it gives CASSPRLAEGAGELFF.

This chain joins TRBV12-5 and TRBJ1-5; weak D call: TRBD1 (5 bases). Trimming left V 8 bases short and J 3 bases short, with 11 bases between. From germline, CDR1 is LGHNT and CDR2 FRNRAP. The CDR3 covers 13 residues. The CDR3 is CASSGGDNQPQHF. The CDR3 DNA reads as TGTGCTAGTTCGGGGGGGGACAATCAGCCCCAGCATTTT. The entire variable domain, with the rest obtained from reference TRBV12-5 and TRBJ1-5, is as follows: DARVTQTPRHKVTEMGQEVTMRCQPILGHNTVFWYRQTMMQGLELLAYFRNRAPLDDSGMPKDRFSAEMPDATLATLKIQPSEPRDSAVYFCASSGGDNQPQHFGDGTRLSIL.

V usage is TRBV15 and J usage is TRBJ2-7; no clear D. This CDR3 has 13 amino acids. Germline V gives CDR1 LNHNV, CDR2 YYDKDF (reference sequence). The V and J ends lost 1 base and 3 bases respectively, with 7 bases between them. This CDR3 reads CATSRVYVYEQYF. In nucleotides, the CDR3 is TGTGCCACCAGCAGAGTATATGTCTACGAGCAGTACTTC.

The chain has TRBV7-2 and TRBJ1-4, with D possibly matching TRBD1 (6 bases). The CDR3 sequence is 13 residues long. The V gene's germline CDR1 is SGHTA and CDR2 FQGNSA. Trimming stripped 5 bases from V and 7 bases from J, with 11 bases between. Written as DNA, the CDR3 is TGTGCCAGCAGCCGGGGGCGGACTGAAAAACTGTTTTTT. Translating it yields CASSRGRTEKLFF.

This clone was counted a single time. The chain is built from TRBV21-1 and TRBJ2-3. TRBV21-1 is assigned pseudogene status. This CDR3 has 16 amino acids. The CDR3 protein is CASSKGPENATDTQYF. The CDR3 nucleotides read TGTGCCAGCAGCAAAGGGCCGGAAAACGCCACAGATACGCAGTATTTT.

The chain links TRBV9 to TRBJ1-3; D remains unclear. CDR1 and CDR2 from the germline V gene are SGDLS and YYNGEE. The V gene lost 4 bases and the J gene lost 0 bases, with 17 bases spanning the gap. The CDR3 is 17 amino acids. The CDR3 region is CASSSRPLGISGNTIYF. The DNA of the CDR3 is TGTGCCAGCAGCTCTCGACCCCTAGGGATCTCTGGAAACACCATATATTTT. The variable domain in full, completed from reference TRBV9 and TRBJ1-3, reads DSGVTQTPKHLITATGQRVTLRCSPRSGDLSVYWYQQSLDQGLQFLIQYYNGEERAKGNILERFSAQQFPDLHSELNLSSLELGDSALYFCASSSRPLGISGNTIYFGEGSWLTVV.

The chain employs TRBV7-2 and TRBJ2-3, with D possibly matching TRBD2 (6 bases). The germline gives CDR1 SGHTA, CDR2 FQGNSA. The CDR3 has 14 residues. Trimming pared 3 bases from V and 2 bases from J, leaving 9 bases between. The CDR3: CASSFGLPTDTQYF. In DNA form, the CDR3 reads TGTGCCAGCAGCTTCGGACTACCCACAGATACGCAGTATTTT.

The gene calls are TRBV7-2 and TRBJ1-2; D unresolved. Germline V gives CDR1 SGHTA, CDR2 FQGNSA. The CDR3 sequence is 13 residues long. Trimming removed 5 bases at V and 8 bases at J, with 15 bases between. CDR3 residues: CASSRGKGLGYTF. The CDR3 DNA is TGTGCCAGCAGCCGTGGGAAGGGTTTGGGCTACACCTTC.

In this sample, this clone turned up once. The gene calls are TRBV11-2 and TRBJ1-6; perhaps TRBD1 as D (6 bases). In germline, CDR1 is SGHAT, CDR2 FQNNGV. The ends were cut back, 3 bases at V and 6 bases at J, with 15 bases in the middle. CDR3 size: 16 residues. The CDR3 sequence: CASSLGAGAINSPLHF. CDR3 DNA: TGTGCCAGCAGCTTGGGGGCGGGGGCGATTAATTCACCCCTCCACTTT.

The rearrangement links TRBV14 to TRBJ1-6; D unclear. This CDR3 has 14 residues. The germline CDR1 and CDR2 sequences are SGHDN and FVKESK. The V end was cut by 6 bases, the J end by 2 bases, with 8 bases between. Here the CDR3 reads CASSRSTYNSPLHF. In DNA, the CDR3 is TGTGCCAGCAGTAGGAGTACCTATAATTCACCCCTCCACTTT.

This chain links TRBV11-1 with TRBJ2-7; TRBD1 might be the D (5 bases). Germline CDR1 reads SGHAT; CDR2 reads FQDESV (reference sequence). The CDR3 has 13 residues. V lost 3 bases, J lost 2 bases, and 8 bases lay in between. In nucleotides, the CDR3 is TGTGCCAGCAGCTTGGGCAGGGCCTACGAGCAGTACTTC. Its protein is CASSLGRAYEQYF. Combining the CDR3 with reference TRBV11-1 and TRBJ2-7 gives the whole variable domain EAEVAQSPRYKITEKSQAVAFWCDPISGHATLYWYRQILGQGPELLVQFQDESVVDDSQLPKDRFSAERLKGVDSTLKIQPAELGDSAMYLCASSLGRAYEQYFGPGTRLTVT.